The 27 T cell receptor beta chains below all came from one sample that was sequenced in a study of regulatory T cells in long-lasting Graves disease. Indicated time point: newly diagnosed GD, antithyroid drugs for less than 3 months. Following extraction of RNA from PBMCs, that RNA was used to make the TCR library. Through Arm-PCR of CDR3 regions and iRepertoire HTBI primers, TCR beta libraries were built. TCRdb independently ran MiXCR on the multiplex PCR reads; one entry per CDR3 protein. The data contain about 440,000 distinct CDR3 sequences, 15% of them singletons. The data were also submitted as part of a second study, on T cells in Graves' hyperthyroidism and ophthalmopathy.

The sequenced sample was peripheral blood mononuclear cells (PBMCs), obtained at new diagnosis, from a patient treated with antithyroid drugs. These receptors were collected from a woman in her thirties with Graves disease.

In DNA form, the CDR3 reads TGTGCCAGCAGCCCTTGGGACAGCGCGAACACCGGGGAGCTGTTTTTT. Translating gives CASSPWDSANTGELFF. The rearrangement links TRBV7-9 to TRBJ2-2; TRBD1 agrees at 7 bases. Germline V CDR1 and CDR2: SEHNR, FQNEAQ (reference sequence). V dropped 5 bases and J dropped 0; count of bases not matched to a gene: 6. CDR3 length: 16 amino acids.

This clonotype came up many times. CDR3 coding DNA: TGTGCCAGCAGCTCGGGACTAGCGGGCAATGAGCAGTTCTTC. This translates into CASSSGLAGNEQFF. The rearrangement joins TRBV14 to TRBJ2-1, with TRBD2 matching 12 bases. The trim removed 5 bases at V and 6 bases at J, leaving 2 bases unmatched. The CDR3 contains 14 residues. Germline CDR1 reads SGHDN; CDR2 reads FVKESK.

This clonotype was detected many times. The chain combines TRBV18 with TRBJ2-1, with 9 nucleotides matching TRBD2. The germline V gene encodes CDR1 KGHSH and CDR2 LQKENI. V was clipped by 0 bases and J by 2 bases; unmatched bases: 8. The CDR3 is 18 residues long. The CDR3 reads CASSPPSIAGVTYNEQFF. CDR3 in DNA: TGTGCCAGCTCACCACCGAGCATAGCGGGAGTAACCTACAATGAGCAGTTCTTC.

The V gene is TRBV19, the J gene TRBJ1-4, with D unresolved. CDR1 and CDR2 (germline): LNHDA, SQIVND (reference sequence). The length of the CDR3 is 14 residues. V dropped 6 bases and J dropped 2 bases, with 10 bases sitting between them. This chain's CDR3 is CASSESYTNEKLFF. Written as DNA, the CDR3 is TGTGCCAGTAGCGAGTCCTATACTAATGAAAAACTGTTTTTT.

This clonotype was recorded a few times. CDR3 sequence reads: CASSQGWRGNTIYF. CDR3 nucleotide sequence: TGTGCCAGCAGCCAAGGGTGGAGGGGAAACACCATATATTTT. The chain employs TRBV3-1 and TRBJ1-3, with unresolved D. CDR1 and CDR2 (germline): LGHDT, YNNKEL (reference sequence). V was cut by 1 base and J by 4 bases, with 8 bases left in between. This CDR3 is 14 amino acids long. Filled out from reference TRBV3-1 and TRBJ1-3, the complete variable domain reads DTAVSQTPKYLVTQMGNDKSIKCEQNLGHDTMYWYKQDSKKFLKIMFSYNNKELIINETVPNRFSPKSPDKAHLNLHINSLELGDSAVYFCASSQGWRGNTIYFGEGSWLTVV.

In this sample, this clonotype turned up a few times. CDR3 protein: CASSLRSWGEKLFF. CDR3 sequence (DNA): TGTGCCAGCAGTTTAAGGTCCTGGGGCGAAAAACTGTTTTTT. The chain carries TRBV28 and TRBJ1-4, with D possibly matching TRBD1 (5 bases). Per the germline V gene, CDR1 is MDHEN and CDR2 is SYDVKM. V was cut by 2 bases and J by 8 bases, with 12 bases left in between. The CDR3 sequence is 14 residues long.

This clonotype has ten or more counts. The chain couples TRBV11-2 to TRBJ2-1; possible D gene TRBD2, 6 bases. V dropped 4 bases and J dropped 2 bases, with 27 bases sitting between them. Looked up from germline, CDR1 is SGHAT and CDR2 is FQNNGV. The CDR3 contains 20 residues. The CDR3 sequence: CASSSSFQIDSSGAYNEQFF. Here the CDR3 DNA reads TGTGCCAGCAGCTCCTCGTTTCAGATCGATTCCTCGGGAGCCTACAATGAGCAGTTCTTC.

This clonotype was picked up many times. The chain employs TRBV11-2 and TRBJ2-7; 11 bases line up with TRBD2. Per the germline V gene, CDR1 is SGHAT and CDR2 is FQNNGV. The junction had 5 bases not matched to a gene; V was cut back by 5 bases and J by 2 bases. The length of the CDR3 is 15 residues. The CDR3 DNA reads TGTGCCAGCAGCCCGCGACTAGCGGGGACCTACGAGCAGTACTTC. Translating gives CASSPRLAGTYEQYF.

There are a few counts of this clonotype. The chain employs TRBV7-6 and TRBJ2-3; the D gene is possibly TRBD2 (6 bases). The CDR3 is 13 amino acids. The V end was cut by 5 bases, the J end by 5 bases, with 11 bases between. The V gene's germline CDR1 is SGHVS and CDR2 FNYEAQ. The chain's CDR3 is CASSGGPGDTQYF. For the CDR3, the DNA is TGTGCCAGCAGCGGAGGGCCGGGAGATACGCAGTATTTT. Full variable domain (missing parts from reference TRBV7-6 and TRBJ2-3): GAGVSQSPRYKVTKRGQDVALRCDPISGHVSLYWYRQALGQGPEFLTYFNYEAQQDKSGLPNDRFSAERPEGSISTLTIQRTEQRDSAMYRCASSGGPGDTQYFGPGTRLTVL.

The rearrangement uses TRBV12-3 or TRBV12-4 and TRBJ2-6; D unclear. V was pared by 7 bases and J by 2 bases, with 6 bases between. The CDR3 spans 13 residues. The CDR3 loop is CASIQTGANVLTF. For the CDR3, the DNA is TGTGCCAGCATCCAAACTGGGGCCAACGTCCTGACTTTC.

V is TRBV20-1 and J is TRBJ2-7, with 12 bases lining up with TRBD2. The CDR3 spans 17 residues. Germline V gene lookup returns CDR1 DFQATT and CDR2 SNEGSKA (reference sequence). V lost 4 bases, J lost 4 bases, and 14 bases stayed unmatched. CDR3 amino acids: CSAKDSSTSGRQYEQYF. The CDR3 DNA is TGCAGTGCTAAAGACAGCAGTACTAGCGGGAGGCAGTACGAGCAGTACTTC.

This clonotype was seen repeatedly, ten times or more. This chain joins TRBV7-8 and TRBJ2-7; a weak D match, TRBD2 (7 bases). V was cut by 5 bases and J by 7 bases, with 21 bases left in between. Germline V lookup: CDR1 SGHVS, CDR2 FQNEAQ. The CDR3 runs 15 residues. CDR3 sequence: CASSRWGGLTGEQYF. DNA of the CDR3: TGTGCCAGCAGCCGCTGGGGGGGCCTAACCGGGGAGCAGTACTTC.

This clonotype was observed many times. The genes are TRBV7-8 and TRBJ1-2, with unresolved D. CDR3 length: 14 residues. In germline, CDR1 is SGHVS, CDR2 FQNEAQ. V gave up 2 bases and J gave up 7 bases, with 14 bases separating them. Written as DNA, the CDR3 is TGTGCCAGCAGCTTAAGATCCGGGGAAGGTGGCTACACCTTC. It specifies CASSLRSGEGGYTF. Full variable domain (outside the CDR3, taken from reference TRBV7-8 and TRBJ1-2): GAGVSQSPRYKVAKRGQDVALRCDPISGHVSLFWYQQALGQGPEFLTYFQNEAQLDKSGLPSDRFFAERPEGSVSTLKIQRTQQEDSAVYLCASSLRSGEGGYTFGSGTRLTVV.

This clonotype was detected ten times or more. The genes are TRBV29-1 and TRBJ2-5; 11 bases line up with TRBD2. The CDR3 contains 15 residues. The V gene's germline CDR1 is SQVTM and CDR2 ANQGSEA. V gave up 4 bases and J gave up 4 bases; unmatched junction bases: 8. The CDR3 reads CSVGGLAGHGETQYF. In DNA, the CDR3 is TGCAGCGTTGGAGGACTAGCGGGCCACGGAGAGACCCAGTACTTC.

This clonotype occurred a few times. V and J are TRBV6-1 and TRBJ1-5; perhaps TRBD1 as D (5 bases). V was trimmed by 7 bases and J by 4 bases, leaving 14 bases between them. Per the germline V gene, CDR1 is MNHNS and CDR2 is SASEGT. There are 14 residues in the CDR3. The CDR3 sequence: CASTQTVGNQPQHF. Written as DNA, the CDR3 is TGTGCCAGCACCCAGACAGTAGGAAATCAGCCCCAGCATTTT.

This clonotype was counted at least ten times. The CDR3 region is CASSEGDDYGYTF. The CDR3 region has the DNA TGTGCCAGCAGTGAAGGGGACGACTATGGCTACACCTTC. The V and J genes are TRBV2 and TRBJ1-2, with D possibly being TRBD1 (5 bases). Between the trimmed V and J ends, which lost 1 base and 3 bases, there was a span of 6 bases. Per germline, CDR1 SNHLY and CDR2 FYNNEI. The CDR3 sequence is 13 residues long.

This clonotype was seen many times. This chain connects TRBV12-3 or TRBV12-4 to TRBJ2-7; 11 bases map to TRBD2. J was trimmed by 4 bases and V by 3 bases; bases with no gene match: 2. This CDR3 spans 14 amino acids. CDR3 bases: TGTGCCAGCAGTTTGCGGACTAGCGGGTACGAGCAGTACTTC. The encoded protein is CASSLRTSGYEQYF.

The chain recombines TRBV6-1 with TRBJ2-3; D not resolved. CDR1 is MNHNS and CDR2 is SASEGT in the germline V gene. Deletions cut 6 bases from V and 0 bases from J, with 7 bases between. This CDR3 comprises 13 residues. The CDR3 DNA sequence: TGTGCCAGCAGGAGGCCTAGCACAGATACGCAGTATTTT. It specifies CASRRPSTDTQYF.

At least ten counts were recorded for this clonotype. The rearrangement links TRBV20-1 to TRBJ2-3, with TRBD1 identical over 7 bases. The CDR3 length is 14 residues. Germline values: CDR1 DFQATT, CDR2 SNEGSKA (reference sequence). V was clipped by 3 bases and J by 6 bases; unmatched bases: 9. The chain's CDR3 is CSASGAGGGDTQYF. The CDR3 region has the DNA TGCAGTGCTAGTGGGGCAGGGGGTGGGGATACGCAGTATTTT.

This clonotype was found many times. This chain links TRBV4-1 with TRBJ2-7, with D possibly being TRBD2 (5 bases). CDR3 length: 13 residues. Per the germline V gene, CDR1 is MGHRA and CDR2 is YSYEKL. V lost 1 base, J lost 4 bases, and 8 bases lay in between. CDR3 in amino acids: CASSQVALYEQYF. CDR3 bases: TGCGCCAGCAGCCAAGTAGCGCTATACGAGCAGTACTTC.

This clonotype was found many times. V usage is TRBV6-2 or TRBV6-3 and J usage is TRBJ2-7, with D maybe TRBD2 (5 bases). The CDR3 is made up of 15 amino acids. Germline V lookup: CDR1 MNHEY, CDR2 SVGEGT. The V end lost 3 bases, the J end lost 0 bases, and 12 bases lay between the germline ends. The CDR3 DNA reads as TGTGCCAGCAGTTATACACGGGGTCACTCCTACGAGCAGTACTTC. It encodes CASSYTRGHSYEQYF.

This clonotype was seen a few times. The chain couples TRBV9 to TRBJ1-6; D call uncertain. CDR1 is SGDLS, CDR2 YYNGEE, per germline. V dropped 3 bases and J dropped 4 bases, with 11 bases sitting between them. The CDR3 runs to 15 residues. The DNA of the CDR3 is TGTGCCAGCAGCGAGGACGGGGATTATAATTCACCCCTCCACTTT. It codes for CASSEDGDYNSPLHF.

For this clonotype: The junction departs from germline at one end; a sequencing error may be responsible. The CDR3 protein is CTTSDRRGRNEQFF. CDR3 sequence (DNA): TGTACCACCAGTGATAGGAGGGGGAGGAATGAGCAGTTCTTC. V and J are TRBV24-1 and TRBJ2-1; the D gene could be TRBD1 or TRBD2 (6 bases each). Germline lookup yields CDR1 KGHDR and CDR2 SFDVKD. The CDR3 runs 14 residues.

Ten or more counts support this clonotype. This sequence joins TRBV5-1 and TRBJ2-1; 12 nucleotides align to TRBD2. V was clipped by 0 bases and J by 3 bases; unmatched bases: 4. CDR3 length equals 17 residues. Germline values: CDR1 SGHRS, CDR2 YFSETQ. The DNA for the CDR3 is TGCGCCAGCAGCTTGGACGGACTAGCGGGAAGCTACAATGAGCAGTTCTTC. It codes for CASSLDGLAGSYNEQFF.

This clonotype was seen ten or more times. This sequence joins TRBV12-5 and TRBJ2-3, with 11 bases lining up with TRBD2. This CDR3 comprises 16 residues. Germline values: CDR1 LGHNT, CDR2 FRNRAP. V shed 9 bases, J shed 4 bases, and the junction held 12 bases outside the gene matches. The CDR3, as DNA: TGTGCTAGCCAACGTGCACTAGCGGGAGACCCAGATACGCAGTATTTT. Translation gives CASQRALAGDPDTQYF.

This clonotype showed up many times. V gene TRBV20-1 combines with J gene TRBJ1-1, with TRBD1 identical over 9 bases. The V segment lost 6 bases and the J segment 7 bases; nucleotides outside the gene matches: 9. Germline V gives CDR1 DFQATT, CDR2 SNEGSKA (reference sequence). The CDR3 totals 13 residues. In DNA, the CDR3 is TGCAGTGCCAAAAGGACAGGGGAGGATGAAGCTTTCTTT. Amino acid sequence: CSAKRTGEDEAFF.

In its sample, this clonotype was seen many times. The chain links TRBV18 to TRBJ2-3; 9 bases align to TRBD1. This CDR3 comprises 18 residues. CDR1 is KGHSH, CDR2 LQKENI, per germline. Losses at the gene ends were 4 bases for V and 5 bases for J; bases not matched to a gene: 16. In nucleotides, the CDR3 is TGTGCCAGCTCACAAGTCCCGGGACAGGGATGGATTGGAGATACGCAGTATTTT. It specifies CASSQVPGQGWIGDTQYF.